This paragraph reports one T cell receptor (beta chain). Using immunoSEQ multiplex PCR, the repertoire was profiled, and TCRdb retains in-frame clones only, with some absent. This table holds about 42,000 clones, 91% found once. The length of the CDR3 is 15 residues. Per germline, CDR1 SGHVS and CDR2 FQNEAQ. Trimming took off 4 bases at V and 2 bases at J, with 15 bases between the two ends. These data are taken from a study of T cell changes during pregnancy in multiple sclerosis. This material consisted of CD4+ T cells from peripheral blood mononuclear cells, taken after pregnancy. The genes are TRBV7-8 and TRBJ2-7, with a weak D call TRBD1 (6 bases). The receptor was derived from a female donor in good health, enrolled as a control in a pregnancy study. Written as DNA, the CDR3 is TGTGCCAGCAGCTACCTCGGGACACCTGCCTACGAGCAGTACTTC. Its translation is CASSYLGTPAYEQYF.